This TCR beta chain stems from a study of blood T cells in healthy people across ages. With a J-beta primer mix and a sample-barcoded 5' primer, a second PCR ran roughly 7 to 11 cycles. A 12-random-nucleotide template-switch adaptor tagged each cDNA molecule. Each CDR3 protein gets one entry after TCRdb re-called the 5' RACE reads with MiXCR. The sample gives more than 1,400,000 distinct CDR3 sequences, roughly 40% of which show up once; approximately 7.9% is in the top ten. This clonotype was detected only a few times. Germline V gives CDR1 SGHTA, CDR2 FQGNSA. The length of the CDR3 is 16 residues. With V trimmed by 2 bases and J by 6 bases, 5 bases remained unmatched.

This TCR derives from a woman aged 18 to 35 in good health. The rearrangement links TRBV7-2 to TRBJ2-1; 12 bases map to TRBD2. The specimen was blood. As DNA, the CDR3 is TGTGCCAGCAGCTTACTAGCGGGAGGGCCGCGCAATGAGCAGTTCTTC. Translation: CASSLLAGGPRNEQFF.